This T cell receptor beta chain came from a study of shared T cell receptors in the human thymus. Generated by immunoSEQ multiplex PCR, the TCRdb table keeps only in-frame clones and is missing some. Of some 700,000 clones listed, approximately 88% are singletons. The CDR3 length is 19 residues. V lost 0 bases and J 5 bases, leaving 23 bases between the germline ends. CDR1 and CDR2 from the germline V gene are MGHRA and YSYEKL. These data were also reused for a study on human thymus T cells.

The chain is built from TRBV4-1 and TRBJ2-1, with D perhaps matching TRBD2 (8 bases). The receptor's source is a boy under two years old with a congenital heart defect. The sequencing input was thymocytes. The CDR3 loop is CASSQDPGTSKGADNEQFF. The DNA of the CDR3 is TGCGCCAGCAGCCAAGATCCCGGGACTAGTAAGGGGGCGGACAATGAGCAGTTCTTC.